This T cell receptor beta chain stems from a study of cytomegalovirus exposure and HLA in healthy donors. Study summary: The 120 validation repertoires matched the approximately 700 first-cohort repertoires in platform, a later analysis reported.

Whole-study findings and limits: Cytomegalovirus-associated status was assigned to about 160 TCR beta chains.

Germline V gives CDR1 GTSNPN, CDR2 SVGIG (reference sequence). This CDR3 contains 14 residues. Losses at the gene ends were 3 bases for V and 3 bases for J; bases not matched to a gene: 5. The data were produced by immunoSEQ multiplex PCR, yet TCRdb's version contains in-frame clones alone and is incomplete. The table lists under 150,000 clones, approximately 90% of them singletons. This clone has only one observation. The antigen remains undetermined. The TCR was taken from a woman aged 18 to 35 in good health and CMV-seropositive. This rearrangement joins TRBV30 to TRBJ1-3; 7 positions agree with TRBD1. What was sequenced was PBMCs. CDR3 sequence: CAWRNQGGGNTIYF. The CDR3 DNA reads as TGTGCCTGGAGAAACCAGGGGGGTGGAAACACCATATATTTT.